The 26 T cell receptor beta chains below come from one sample, sequenced in a study of OX40 agonist ivuxolimab in advanced cancers. TCRdb's copy holds only in-frame clones and misses some; the assay was immunoSEQ multiplex PCR. The sample lists 7,000 or so clones; under 85% were seen once. The sequencing here drew on CD4+ or CD8+ T cells sorted from blood, taken in a trial of the OX40 agonist ivuxolimab. Every receptor here comes from an adult with an advanced solid tumor such as melanoma, head and neck, liver or kidney cancer.

The chain's CDR3 is CASSFYQGNEQFF. CDR3 coding DNA: TGTGCCAGCAGCTTTTACCAGGGCAATGAGCAGTTCTTC. This rearrangement joins TRBV7-3 to TRBJ2-1; tentative D call: TRBD1 (5 bases). Germline CDR1 reads SGHTA; CDR2 reads FQGTGA. This CDR3 is 13 amino acids long. The ends were cut back, 3 bases at V and 6 bases at J, with 9 bases in the middle.

The J gene is TRBJ2-1, the V gene TRBV27; D possibly corresponds to TRBD1 (5 bases). This CDR3 spans 13 amino acids. V dropped 5 bases and J dropped 5 bases, with 10 bases sitting between them. The germline gives CDR1 MNHEY, CDR2 SMNVEV (reference sequence). This CDR3 is CASSMGLHNEQFF. Written as DNA, the CDR3 is TGTGCCAGCAGTATGGGGCTCCACAATGAGCAGTTCTTC.

The chain carries TRBV6-4 and TRBJ2-6; D ambiguous. CDR3 length: 15 amino acids. V lost 0 bases and J 4 bases, leaving 7 bases between the germline ends. The V gene's germline CDR1 is MRHNA and CDR2 SNTAGT. This CDR3 reads CASSDSFSGANVLTF. The CDR3 DNA is TGTGCCAGCAGTGACTCTTTCTCGGGGGCCAACGTCCTGACTTTC.

This sequence joins TRBV11-2 and TRBJ1-3; D gene uncertain. The germline V gene has CDR1 SGHAT and CDR2 FQNNGV. CDR3 length equals 16 residues. V lost 4 bases and J lost 1, with 14 bases in between. CDR3 sequence (DNA): TGTGCCAGCAGCTACCCTCAGGAGGGATCTGGAAACACCATATATTTT. The encoded protein is CASSYPQEGSGNTIYF.

This chain connects TRBV28 to TRBJ1-5; D is uncertain. Germline CDR1 is MDHEN and CDR2 is SYDVKM. The CDR3 totals 16 residues. Trimming cost V 7 bases and J 0 bases, with 16 bases left between them. The CDR3 loop is CASTNPFPRSNQPQHF. The CDR3, as DNA: TGTGCCAGCACTAATCCCTTTCCCCGTAGCAATCAGCCCCAGCATTTT.

V usage is TRBV19 and J usage is TRBJ2-2; 7 nucleotides line up with TRBD1. The CDR3 runs to 14 residues. V gave up 5 bases and J gave up 3 bases; unmatched junction bases: 3. Germline V CDR1 and CDR2: LNHDA, SQIVND (reference sequence). CDR3 in DNA: TGTGCCAGTAGTCTCGGACAGGACACCGGGGAGCTGTTTTTT. It encodes CASSLGQDTGELFF.

The rearrangement links TRBV9 to TRBJ2-2; a possible D gene is TRBD1 (6 bases). With 2 bases removed from V and 3 bases from J, the gap between germline ends came to 14 bases. Germline loops: CDR1 SGDLS, CDR2 YYNGEE. The CDR3 consists of 16 residues. The CDR3 reads CASSVNRVIDTGELFF. CDR3 coding DNA: TGTGCCAGCAGCGTCAACAGGGTAATAGACACCGGGGAGCTGTTTTTT.

The chain has TRBV13 and TRBJ2-3; TRBD1 aligns across 8 bases. CDR1 and CDR2 from the germline V gene are PRHDT and FYEKMQ (reference sequence). V shed 4 bases, J shed 5 bases, and the junction held 5 bases outside the gene matches. The CDR3 contains 14 residues. The CDR3 spells CASSSTGGRDTQYF. The CDR3 DNA is TGTGCCAGCAGCTCCACAGGGGGGAGAGATACGCAGTATTTT.

This clone was seen once. V gene TRBV2 combines with J gene TRBJ2-7; perhaps D is TRBD1 or TRBD2 (6 bases each). Deletions cut 8 bases from V and 2 bases from J, with 13 bases between. The CDR3 is made up of 13 amino acids. The germline gives CDR1 SNHLY, CDR2 FYNNEI. This CDR3 is CASGGGQTYEQYF. CDR3 DNA sequence: TGTGCCAGCGGGGGAGGACAGACCTACGAGCAGTACTTC.

The chain carries TRBV5-1 and TRBJ2-2, with D perhaps matching TRBD1 or TRBD2 (5 bases each). CDR1 SGHRS and CDR2 YFSETQ come from the germline V gene. The CDR3 runs 16 residues. V lost 7 bases and J lost 2, with 18 bases in between. In DNA, the CDR3 is TGCGCCAGCCGACTCGGTAGGGGACCCAACACCGGGGAGCTGTTTTTT. Translated, it gives CASRLGRGPNTGELFF.

The CDR3 sequence: CATSRVPESHEQFF. CDR3 DNA: TGTGCCACCAGCAGAGTCCCGGAGTCGCATGAGCAGTTCTTC. The chain links TRBV15 to TRBJ2-1; D remains ambiguous. This CDR3 is 14 amino acids long. The V and J ends lost 1 base and 8 bases respectively, with 12 bases between them. Germline-derived CDR1 and CDR2 are LNHNV and YYDKDF (reference sequence).

The J gene is TRBJ2-3, the V gene TRBV6-5; D gene ambiguous. V shed 1 base and J shed 5 bases, with 10 bases lying between them. The CDR3 totals 14 residues. Germline CDR1 reads MNHEY; CDR2 reads SVGAGI. This CDR3 reads CASSYFPQEDTQYF. The CDR3 nucleotides are TGTGCCAGCAGTTACTTCCCCCAGGAAGATACGCAGTATTTT.

V and J are TRBV5-6 and TRBJ2-3; TRBD2 matches at 11 bases. The CDR3 runs 16 residues. Germline trimming cut 0 bases from V and 2 bases from J; bases unmatched to any gene: 2. The germline V gene encodes CDR1 SGHDT and CDR2 YYEEEE. DNA of the CDR3: TGTGCCAGCAGCTTGGAACTAGCGGGAGCCACAGATACGCAGTATTTT. Protein product: CASSLELAGATDTQYF.

The chain carries TRBV7-2 and TRBJ1-4; possibly TRBD1 for D (5 bases). Per germline, CDR1 SGHTA and CDR2 FQGNSA. This CDR3 has 15 residues. The ends were cut back, 6 bases at V and 5 bases at J, with 16 bases in the middle. The CDR3 spells CASRQVDSWNEKLFF. As DNA, the CDR3 is TGTGCCAGCAGACAAGTCGACAGCTGGAATGAAAAACTGTTTTTT.

The rearrangement joins TRBV19 to TRBJ1-6; 8 nucleotides match TRBD1. The ends lost 1 base at V and 9 bases at J; junction bases unmatched: 8. Germline CDR1 reads LNHDA; CDR2 reads SQIVND (reference sequence). This CDR3 is 16 amino acids long. The CDR3 coding sequence is TGTGCCAGTAGTATAGTTTCGACAGGGGCGTTTTCACCCCTCCACTTT. Residues: CASSIVSTGAFSPLHF.

This clone has only a few counts. The chain joins TRBV5-1 to TRBJ2-3, with unresolved D. The CDR3 contains 14 residues. The germline V gene has CDR1 SGHRS and CDR2 YFSETQ. V gave up 1 base and J gave up 4 bases, with 10 bases separating them. The CDR3 reads CASSLLGFPDTQYF. CDR3 coding DNA: TGCGCCAGCAGCTTGCTCGGGTTCCCAGATACGCAGTATTTT.

The chain couples TRBV20-1 to TRBJ1-1; D gene unclear. This CDR3 is 10 amino acids long. Germline V gene lookup returns CDR1 DFQATT and CDR2 SNEGSKA (reference sequence). V was clipped by 5 bases and J by 10 bases, with 11 bases between them. The CDR3, as DNA: TGCAGTGCTTGGACGAAAGGAGCTTTCTTT. Protein sequence: CSAWTKGAFF.

The V call is TRBV18, the J call TRBJ2-3, with D unresolved. CDR3 size: 18 residues. Germline-derived CDR1 and CDR2 are KGHSH and LQKENI. Deletions cut 1 base from V and 0 bases from J, with 17 bases between. The CDR3 coding sequence is TGTGCCAGCTCACCACTGGCAGGCATATTGAATAGCACAGATACGCAGTATTTT. This sequence encodes CASSPLAGILNSTDTQYF.

The chain combines TRBV14 with TRBJ2-1, with 8 bases aligning to TRBD2. The CDR3 has 14 residues. Trimming removed 4 bases from V and 5 bases from J; junction bases left unmatched: 4. Germline V gives CDR1 SGHDN, CDR2 FVKESK. CDR3 in DNA: TGTGCCAGCAGCCGACTAGCGACCGACAATGAGCAGTTCTTC. It encodes CASSRLATDNEQFF.

The chain uses TRBV6-5 and TRBJ2-7; maybe TRBD2 (6 bases). Germline CDR1 and CDR2: MNHEY and SVGAGI. Trimming removed 6 bases from V and 7 bases from J, with 13 bases in between. The CDR3 totals 12 residues. CDR3 amino acids: CASRSGSGEQYF. CDR3 nucleotide sequence: TGTGCCAGCAGGAGCGGGTCCGGGGAGCAGTACTTC.

The CDR3 sequence is CASSLAQEAAGYTF. The CDR3 DNA follows: TGTGCCAGCAGCTTGGCGCAGGAAGCGGCTGGCTACACCTTC. The V gene is TRBV5-5, the J gene TRBJ1-2, with D uncertain. The V end was cut by 0 bases, the J end by 7 bases, with 13 bases between. The V gene's germline CDR1 is SGHKS and CDR2 YYEKEE (reference sequence). The CDR3 contains 14 residues.

The chain has TRBV28 and TRBJ1-4; 7 positions match TRBD1. The ends lost 5 bases at V and 3 bases at J; junction bases unmatched: 6. Germline values: CDR1 MDHEN, CDR2 SYDVKM. The CDR3 is 15 amino acids. CDR3: CASSPSGTANEKLFF. The CDR3 DNA follows: TGTGCCAGCAGTCCTAGTGGGACAGCTAATGAAAAACTGTTTTTT.

The chain joins TRBV7-2 to TRBJ2-7; D may be TRBD2 (6 bases). The germline V and J ends were trimmed by 5 bases and 0 bases, with 11 bases remaining between them. The length of the CDR3 is 14 residues. The germline V gene encodes CDR1 SGHTA and CDR2 FQGNSA. CDR3 protein: CASSRRRDSYEQYF. The CDR3 DNA reads as TGTGCCAGCAGCCGGCGGCGGGACTCCTACGAGCAGTACTTC.

The chain uses TRBV13 and TRBJ1-2; 11 bases agree with TRBD1. CDR1 PRHDT and CDR2 FYEKMQ come from the germline V gene (reference sequence). The V gene end was trimmed by 4 bases and the J gene end by 3 bases; junction bases not matched to a gene: 10. There are 17 residues in the CDR3. The CDR3 DNA follows: TGTGCCAGCAGCTGGAGGGACAGGGGGGATTGGGACTATGGCTACACCTTC. Amino acids: CASSWRDRGDWDYGYTF.

This chain uses TRBV5-1 with TRBJ2-3; 9 bases are a match to TRBD1. After removal of 2 bases from V and 4 bases from J, the junction contained 23 bases not matched to a gene. The CDR3 totals 21 residues. CDR1 SGHRS and CDR2 YFSETQ come from the germline V gene. CDR3 in amino acids: CASSLGPHSAGTGKRPDTQYF. Here the CDR3 DNA reads TGCGCCAGCAGCTTAGGACCGCATTCGGCCGGGACAGGGAAGCGCCCAGATACGCAGTATTTT.

This clone was detected a few times. J is TRBJ2-2 and V is TRBV10-3; tentatively, D is TRBD2 (5 bases). Germline loops: CDR1 ENHRY, CDR2 SYGVKD. V was shortened by 8 bases and J by 5 bases, with 12 bases between the two germline ends. The CDR3 spans 13 residues. This CDR3 is CAILGLETGELFF. The DNA of the CDR3 is TGTGCCATCCTTGGACTCGAGACCGGGGAGCTGTTTTTT.